Listed below are T cell receptor beta chains from one sample, sequenced in a study of blood T cell repertoires in COVID-19. Measured with immunoSEQ multiplex PCR; TCRdb has only the in-frame clones, and not every one. The sample holds under 80,000 clones; about 90% are singletons and the top ten take just under 4.5%. Sequenced input: peripheral blood. These receptors were collected from a man aged 45-65 years with active COVID-19. CDR3s leave out the opening cysteine and the closing phenylalanine or tryptophan. The order of the fields is V gene, J gene, CDR3 protein.

>TRBV11-3|TRBJ2-1
ASSLVGRGHEQF
>TRBV7-2|TRBJ2-7
ASSTVSGDSYEQY
>TRBV7-9|TRBJ1-2
ASSLVSGNYGYT
>TRBV4-1|TRBJ1-4
ASSQETGVNEKLF
>TRBV5-1|TRBJ2-1
ASSVGAGGRRNEQF
>TRBV7-3|TRBJ1-1
ASSRQGRTMNTEAF
>TRBV6-5|TRBJ2-7
ASSYRGRGFSYEQY
>TRBV6-2/TRBV6-3|TRBJ1-5
ASSAGRSNQPQH
>TRBV9|TRBJ1-1
ASSVQLNTEAF
>TRBV5-1|TRBJ2-1
ASSPSGRASYNEQF
>TRBV6-6|TRBJ1-3
ASSTQLGNTIY
>TRBV3-1/TRBV3-2|TRBJ1-4
ASSQPEGLATNEKLF
>TRBV10-3|TRBJ2-5
AIREGQGVGETQY
>TRBV18|TRBJ2-2
ASSYGAGNGELF
>TRBV3-1/TRBV3-2|TRBJ2-3
ASSPYPDTQY
>TRBV29-1|TRBJ1-2
SETGTGAGYT
>TRBV3-1/TRBV3-2|TRBJ2-1
ASSLSGAGGGEQF
>TRBV11-1|TRBJ1-1
ASSLGQQNTEAF
>TRBV27|TRBJ2-6
ASSSNRGNFGANVLT
>TRBV3-1/TRBV3-2|TRBJ2-3
ASRSSSSDTQY
>TRBV30|TRBJ1-2
AWSASPQGNGGYT
>TRBV12-5|TRBJ2-3
ASALTGGRSTQY
>TRBV10-3|TRBJ1-4
AIGDRGLDEKLF
>TRBV10-1|TRBJ2-7
ASIGTSMYEQY
>TRBV11-3|TRBJ2-4
ASSGAGTSRGKNIQY
>TRBV19|TRBJ2-7
ASSAQGKNSYEQY
>TRBV4-3|TRBJ1-1
ASSQGIVGGVNTEAF
>TRBV7-9|TRBJ1-6
ASSLPDGSSYNSPLH
>TRBV11-3|TRBJ2-7
ASSPRVGAYEQY
>TRBV7-2|TRBJ2-4
ASSAEGARAKNIQY
>TRBV20-1|TRBJ2-7
SARHTYEQY
>TRBV5-4|TRBJ1-2
ASREENISGYT
>TRBV5-1|TRBJ2-7
ASSRSGANYEQY
>TRBV30|TRBJ2-3
AWRETGGTTDTQY
>TRBV12-3/TRBV12-4|TRBJ1-2
ASSIPGQPGYT
>TRBV28|TRBJ2-4
ASSLTGLKNIQY
>TRBV7-6|TRBJ1-2
ASSQYQGFGYT
>TRBV6-5|TRBJ2-1
ASLRSSGPNEQF
>TRBV6-5|TRBJ2-7
ASSSAQRGIYEQY
>TRBV7-9|TRBJ2-7
ASSSMGNKGPDEQY
>TRBV4-2|TRBJ2-2
ASSQATGWTGELF
>TRBV5-6|TRBJ1-6
ASSPGQSGSYNSPLH
>TRBV11-3|TRBJ2-1
ASSPTAQRGAHNEQF
>TRBV27|TRBJ2-3
ASSLSGGVGTDTQY
>TRBV12-3/TRBV12-4|TRBJ1-1
ASSFLGYTEAF
>TRBV5-6|TRBJ1-4
ASSHWSIGDEKLF
>TRBV27|TRBJ2-5
ASSLLGTGERGTQY
>TRBV5-8|TRBJ1-2
ASSLDLGVLNYGYT
>TRBV5-1|TRBJ2-3
ASSSTRGSTDTQY
>TRBV7-3|TRBJ2-5
ASSPGLAGYQETQY
>TRBV3-1/TRBV3-2|TRBJ2-7
ASSQYGGGGYEQY